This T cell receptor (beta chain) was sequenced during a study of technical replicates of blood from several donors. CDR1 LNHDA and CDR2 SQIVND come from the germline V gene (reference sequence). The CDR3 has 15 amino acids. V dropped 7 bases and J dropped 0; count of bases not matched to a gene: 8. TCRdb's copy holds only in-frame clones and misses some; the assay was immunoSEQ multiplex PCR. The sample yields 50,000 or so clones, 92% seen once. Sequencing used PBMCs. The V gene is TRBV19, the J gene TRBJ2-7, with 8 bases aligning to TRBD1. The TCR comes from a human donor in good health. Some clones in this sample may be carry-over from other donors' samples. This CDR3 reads CASTITGGSSYEQYF. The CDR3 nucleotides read TGTGCCAGTACCATCACAGGGGGATCCTCCTACGAGCAGTACTTC.